Below are 3 T cell receptor beta chains sequenced from a single sample in a study of patients and donors after allogeneic stem cell transplantation. TCRdb itself ran the RT-PCR reads through MiXCR, one entry per CDR3 protein. The data hold some 1,000 distinct CDR3 sequences, with 40% observed a single time. Sequences were obtained from blood, either unsorted or a sorted T cell fraction (not recorded which). The receptors were sampled from a human donor who was either an allogeneic HSCT recipient or a stem cell or donor lymphocyte infusion donor (not recorded which). It is not recorded whose cells these are; they may come from a transplant donor.

This clonotype was picked up a small number of times. The chain is built from TRBV11-3 and TRBJ1-6, with D possibly matching TRBD1 (5 bases). Germline assignment: CDR1 SGHNT and CDR2 YENEEA. CDR3 size: 17 residues. V lost 1 base, J lost 10 bases, and 20 bases lay in between. CDR3 region: CASSLGDSLALGSPLHF. CDR3 DNA sequence: TGTGCCAGCAGCTTAGGGGACTCATTGGCCCTCGGATCACCCCTCCACTTT.

V and J are TRBV5-1 and TRBJ2-2; 10 bases are a match to TRBD1. The J segment lost 4 bases and the V segment lost 1 base, leaving 4 bases of the junction unmatched. The germline V gene has CDR1 SGHRS and CDR2 YFSETQ. This CDR3 has 16 amino acids. CDR3 loop: CASSLSRTGGTGELFF. CDR3 nucleotide sequence: TGCGCCAGCAGCTTGTCCCGGACAGGGGGCACCGGGGAGCTGTTTTTT.

This clonotype was recorded a few times. The rearrangement links TRBV7-6 to TRBJ2-1; D unclear. The CDR3 is made up of 11 amino acids. The V gene's germline CDR1 is SGHVS and CDR2 FNYEAQ. The V and J ends lost 2 bases and 6 bases respectively, with 2 bases between them. CDR3 DNA: TGTGCCAGCAGCTTACGCAATGAGCAGTTCTTC. Translated, it gives CASSLRNEQFF.